A single sample is the source of the 9 T cell receptor beta chains below, sequenced in a study of beta chain features in type 1 diabetes. Sequencing targeted expressed TCRB transcripts, as all isolated RNA had been reverse transcribed. Produced via immunoSEQ multiplex PCR; TCRdb's table is partial and in-frame only. The table records 640,000 or so clones, more than 12% of them present only once. These TCRs' antigens remain unknown. Findings of the study overall: Shortening that was moderate but significant affected the TCRB CDR3s of Type 1 diabetes patients in all four CD4+ subsets.

The sample was naive CD4+ T cells from blood. The source is a man in his late teens or twenties with type 1 diabetes.

The chain uses TRBV7-9 and TRBJ2-1, with D possibly TRBD1 on 6 matching bases. V was trimmed by 1 base and J by 15 bases, leaving 13 bases between them. CDR1 and CDR2 from the germline V gene are SEHNR and FQNEAQ (reference sequence). This CDR3 spans 12 amino acids. CDR3 nucleotide sequence: TGTGCCAGCAGCTTAGTGGGGGCGTCCCGGTTCTTC. Translation gives CASSLVGASRFF.

V and J are TRBV7-2 and TRBJ2-7; 7 positions match TRBD1. J lost 3 bases, V lost 5 bases, and 10 bases had no gene match. In germline, CDR1 is SGHTA, CDR2 FQGNSA. CDR3 length equals 15 residues. The DNA for the CDR3 is TGTGCCAGCAGCGTACGGCCGGGACAGCGCTACGAGCAGTACTTC. Encoded protein: CASSVRPGQRYEQYF.

CDR3 nucleotides: TGCGCCAGCAGCTTGGCGGGGACAGTTGGGTACGAGCAGTACTTC. It codes for CASSLAGTVGYEQYF. The chain recombines TRBV5-1 with TRBJ2-7, with TRBD1 identical over 7 bases. V shed 0 bases, J shed 4 bases, and the junction held 7 bases outside the gene matches. Germline V CDR1 and CDR2: SGHRS, YFSETQ. The CDR3 extends over 15 amino acids.

The sample holds a few counts of this clone. The chain combines TRBV7-2 with TRBJ1-1; TRBD1 is a possible D gene (5 bases). CDR1 and CDR2 from the germline V gene are SGHTA and FQGNSA. V gave up 4 bases and J gave up 3 bases, with 12 bases separating them. The CDR3 length is 14 residues. Here the CDR3 reads CASSWGPGDTEAFF. The CDR3 DNA reads as TGTGCCAGCAGCTGGGGACCTGGGGACACTGAAGCTTTCTTT.

J is TRBJ1-6 and V is TRBV28; 9 nucleotides align to TRBD1. Germline V gene sequence: CDR1 MDHEN, CDR2 SYDVKM. The CDR3 is made up of 16 amino acids. The V gene end was trimmed by 7 bases and the J gene end by 9 bases; junction bases not matched to a gene: 13. The CDR3 loop reads CASNTGDRAGSSPLHF. The CDR3 DNA sequence: TGTGCCAGCAATACCGGGGACAGGGCCGGCAGTTCACCCCTCCACTTT.

This clone was seen only a few times. The rearrangement links TRBV29-1 to TRBJ2-1; no clear D gene. This CDR3 spans 12 amino acids. Trimming removed 2 bases from V and 10 bases from J, with 12 bases in between. In germline, CDR1 is SQVTM, CDR2 ANQGSEA. The CDR3 loop reads CSVEPFFREQFF. Written as DNA, the CDR3 is TGCAGCGTTGAACCCTTCTTCCGGGAGCAGTTCTTC.

This clone was found a few times. CDR3 region: CASSQVGLRDFYNEQFF. The CDR3 DNA is TGTGCCAGCAGCCAAGTCGGCCTCCGGGACTTCTACAATGAGCAGTTCTTC. The J gene is TRBJ2-1, the V gene TRBV14; the D gene is possibly TRBD2 (6 bases). The CDR3 runs to 17 residues. The germline V gene has CDR1 SGHDN and CDR2 FVKESK. V was trimmed by 1 base and J by 3 bases, leaving 16 bases between them.

This clone showed up just a few times. The gene calls are TRBV30 and TRBJ2-7, with a tentative D call TRBD1 (6 bases). Trimming cost V 2 bases and J 2 bases, with 13 bases left between them. Germline lookup yields CDR1 GTSNPN and CDR2 SVGIG (reference sequence). The CDR3 totals 14 residues. CDR3 residues: CAWSPGTRTYEQYF. The CDR3 DNA is TGTGCCTGGAGTCCCGGGACACGAACCTACGAGCAGTACTTC.

The sample holds a few counts of this clone. The J gene is TRBJ2-2, the V gene TRBV4-3, with TRBD1 matching over 7 bases. V trimming: 2 bases; J trimming: 4 bases; junction bases outside the gene matches: 7. The CDR3 runs to 16 residues. Looked up from germline, CDR1 is LGHNA and CDR2 is YSLEER. The CDR3: CASSQNSGTVTGELFF. The CDR3 region has the DNA TGCGCCAGCAGCCAAAACTCCGGGACAGTCACCGGGGAGCTGTTTTTT.